This T cell receptor beta chain was sequenced for a study of blood T cell repertoires in COVID-19. Study overall: Sites in the United States, Italy and Spain provided acute and convalescent COVID-19 samples. The analysed material was cDNA or gDNA that came from T cells, B-cell-depleted T cells, or PBMCs.

Germline values: CDR1 SEHNR, CDR2 FQNEAQ (reference sequence). This CDR3 region has 15 residues. This clone was counted only a few times. Germline is not matched at one junction end, which may reflect a read error. As handled by the study authors: Nucleated cell number was recorded as an estimate derived from reference gene primer amplification. Here immunoSEQ multiplex PCR was the method, and the copy in TCRdb shows in-frame clones only, minus some. The DNA gave D and trimming, while V, J and clone size come from that table. Seen here are around 130,000 clones, roughly 84% observed once, and the top ten hold roughly an eighth.

This sequence joins TRBV7-9 and TRBJ1-2; 7 bases map to TRBD1. The sequenced sample was peripheral blood. This TCR came from a woman in her 30s who had recovered from COVID-19. The CDR3 spells CASSLELGGAYGYTF. CDR3 coding DNA: TGTGCCAGCAGTTTAGAACTAGGGGGCGCCTATGGCTACACCTTC.